The 16 T cell receptor beta chains below were found in one sample sequenced in a study of T-cell memory formation after mild COVID-19. TCRdb independently ran MiXCR on the 5' RACE reads; one entry per CDR3 protein. The table includes approximately 300,000 distinct CDR3 sequences, approximately 16% detected once. Sequenced material: PBMCs or a T cell subset sorted from them (not recorded which). These receptors originate from a man younger than 30 who had mild COVID-19 (a few samples of this study predate the infection). Cell type and time point are not known.

The chain recombines TRBV4-2 with TRBJ2-7; no clear D. Germline V gives CDR1 LGHNA, CDR2 YNFKEQ. The CDR3 consists of 13 residues. The V end lost 1 base, the J end lost 6 bases, and 10 bases lay between the germline ends. Here the CDR3 reads CASSQGVGGEQYF. The CDR3 nucleotides read TGTGCCAGCAGCCAAGGAGTCGGTGGCGAGCAGTACTTC.

V usage is TRBV7-2 and J usage is TRBJ2-1; 7 bases align to TRBD1. Germline V gives CDR1 SGHTA, CDR2 FQGNSA. V was pared by 5 bases and J by 7 bases, with 8 bases of the junction left unmatched. The CDR3 runs to 14 residues. The CDR3: CASSPDRAYNEQFF. The CDR3 DNA reads as TGTGCCAGCAGCCCAGACAGGGCATATAATGAGCAGTTCTTC.

This clonotype was observed many times. The gene calls are TRBV20-1 and TRBJ1-3, with 9 bases matching TRBD1. The germline gives CDR1 DFQATT, CDR2 SNEGSKA (reference sequence). The CDR3 is 13 amino acids. The junction had 6 bases not matched to a gene; V was cut back by 6 bases and J by 6 bases. CDR3 DNA: TGCAGTGCCGGGACAGGGTTTTTAAACACCATATATTTT. Translating gives CSAGTGFLNTIYF.

This clonotype was seen ten or more times. V usage is TRBV12-3 or TRBV12-4 and J usage is TRBJ2-4; TRBD2 is a possible D gene (6 bases). This CDR3 has 15 residues. The V gene lost 6 bases and the J gene lost 6 bases, with 18 bases spanning the gap. The CDR3 loop is CASSPSLGGLNIQYF. In nucleotides, the CDR3 is TGTGCCAGCAGCCCCTCTTTGGGGGGACTAAACATTCAGTACTTC.

The chain combines TRBV2 with TRBJ2-7, with D unresolved. The CDR3 runs to 13 residues. Germline V gene sequence: CDR1 SNHLY, CDR2 FYNNEI. The V gene lost 7 bases and the J gene lost 3 bases, with 13 bases spanning the gap. CDR3 residues: CASNRDAYYEQYF. CDR3 DNA: TGTGCCAGCAACCGCGACGCTTACTACGAGCAGTACTTC.

V and J are TRBV4-1 and TRBJ2-7, with no clear D. With 3 bases removed from V and 5 bases from J, the gap between germline ends came to 11 bases. CDR1 is MGHRA and CDR2 is YSYEKL in the germline V gene. CDR3 length equals 13 residues. This CDR3 reads CASSQAQRNEQYF. DNA for the CDR3: TGCGCCAGCAGCCAGGCCCAGAGGAACGAGCAGTACTTC.

CDR3 DNA sequence: TGCGCCAGCAGCCAAGATCGAGGGGCCCGGCAGTTCTTC. This sequence encodes CASSQDRGARQFF. The chain couples TRBV4-1 to TRBJ2-1, with D perhaps matching TRBD1 or TRBD2 (5 bases each). V shed 0 bases and J shed 12 bases, with 12 bases lying between them. CDR1 and CDR2 (germline): MGHRA, YSYEKL. CDR3 length equals 13 residues.

This clonotype was detected a few times. The chain employs TRBV20-1 and TRBJ2-5; possibly TRBD1 or TRBD2 for D (5 bases each). The germline V and J ends were trimmed by 5 bases and 0 bases, with 13 bases remaining between them. The CDR3 extends over 14 amino acids. CDR1 is DFQATT and CDR2 is SNEGSKA in the germline V gene (reference sequence). The CDR3 nucleotides are TGCAGTGCTCCAGAGGGGACCTACCAAGAGACCCAGTACTTC. Protein product: CSAPEGTYQETQYF.

This chain links TRBV18 with TRBJ2-1; 11 bases map to TRBD1. This CDR3 region has 15 residues. V dropped 2 bases and J dropped 8; count of bases not matched to a gene: 5. Germline CDR1 and CDR2: KGHSH and LQKENI. CDR3 in amino acids: CASSPTGQGGYEQFF. CDR3 bases: TGTGCCAGCTCACCAACGGGACAGGGGGGCTATGAGCAGTTCTTC. The variable domain in full, completed from reference TRBV18 and TRBJ2-1, reads NAGVMQNPRHLVRRRGQEARLRCSPMKGHSHVYWYRQLPEEGLKFMVYLQKENIIDESGMPKERFSAEFPKEGPSILRIQQVVRGDSAAYFCASSPTGQGGYEQFFGPGTRLTVL.

This chain joins TRBV6-5 and TRBJ1-3; D is unresolved. The CDR3 extends over 16 amino acids. Deletions cut 4 bases from V and 0 bases from J, with 13 bases between. CDR1 is MNHEY, CDR2 SVGAGI, per germline. CDR3 in DNA: TGTGCCAGCAGTTCACGGGGTGCCAGCTCTGGAAACACCATATATTTT. Amino acids: CASSSRGASSGNTIYF.

The CDR3 DNA sequence: TGTGCCAGCAAGATAGGGGGCGATTCTAGAATGAACACTGAAGCTTTCTTT. Protein sequence: CASKIGGDSRMNTEAFF. This rearrangement joins TRBV7-3 to TRBJ1-1, with 7 positions matching TRBD1. CDR3 length: 17 residues. The V segment lost 7 bases and the J segment 0 bases; nucleotides outside the gene matches: 14. Germline lookup yields CDR1 SGHTA and CDR2 FQGTGA.

This clonotype came up a few times. The chain is built from TRBV6-2 or TRBV6-3 and TRBJ2-2; D not resolved. The germline V gene encodes CDR1 MNHEY and CDR2 SVGEGT. This CDR3 is 16 amino acids long. The ends were cut back, 0 bases at V and 1 base at J, with 9 bases in the middle. The CDR3 spells CASSYSGPMNTGELFF. The CDR3 DNA is TGTGCCAGCAGTTACTCTGGACCGATGAACACCGGGGAGCTGTTTTTT.

This clonotype was observed a handful of times. The gene calls are TRBV9 and TRBJ2-5, with no clear D. The germline gives CDR1 SGDLS, CDR2 YYNGEE. Trimming took 0 bases from V and 2 from J, leaving 11 bases between them. This CDR3 comprises 15 residues. DNA of the CDR3: TGTGCCAGCAGCGTAGGTGACTGGACGCAAGAGACCCAGTACTTC. As protein: CASSVGDWTQETQYF.

This clonotype was detected only a few times. The chain couples TRBV10-3 to TRBJ2-5; D perhaps matches TRBD1 (6 bases). Germline-derived CDR1 and CDR2 are ENHRY and SYGVKD. The CDR3 covers 15 residues. The germline V and J ends were trimmed by 4 bases and 2 bases, with 14 bases remaining between them. CDR3 DNA sequence: TGTGCCATCAGTGTGACCGGGACACAACAAGAGACCCAGTACTTC. This sequence encodes CAISVTGTQQETQYF.

This clonotype was detected only a few times. The genes are TRBV3-1 and TRBJ2-7; a possible D gene is TRBD1 (5 bases). Germline V CDR1 and CDR2: LGHDT, YNNKEL (reference sequence). V lost 1 base and J lost 2, with 9 bases in between. This CDR3 is 14 amino acids long. The CDR3: CASSQGQGTYEQYF. Written as DNA, the CDR3 is TGTGCCAGCAGCCAAGGTCAGGGTACCTACGAGCAGTACTTC.

This clonotype was observed a few times. The chain carries TRBV9 and TRBJ2-7, with D perhaps being TRBD1 or TRBD2 (5 bases each). V lost 1 base, J lost 6 bases, and 14 bases lay in between. Germline CDR1 reads SGDLS; CDR2 reads YYNGEE. This CDR3 is built from 14 residues. The CDR3 DNA sequence: TGTGCCAGCAGCGTACAGGGAGATATCCGCGAGCAGTACTTC. Translating gives CASSVQGDIREQYF.